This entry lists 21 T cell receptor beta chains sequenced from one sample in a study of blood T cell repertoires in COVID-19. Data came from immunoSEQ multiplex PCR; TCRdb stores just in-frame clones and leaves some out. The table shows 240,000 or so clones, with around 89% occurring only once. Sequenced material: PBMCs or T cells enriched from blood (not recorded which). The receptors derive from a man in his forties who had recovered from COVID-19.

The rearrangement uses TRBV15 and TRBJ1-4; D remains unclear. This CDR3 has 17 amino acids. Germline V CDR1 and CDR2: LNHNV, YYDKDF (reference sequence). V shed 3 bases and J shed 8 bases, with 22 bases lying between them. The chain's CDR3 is CATSSVGQAEEYEKLFF. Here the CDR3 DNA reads TGTGCCACCAGCAGTGTGGGTCAGGCCGAAGAATACGAAAAACTGTTTTTT.

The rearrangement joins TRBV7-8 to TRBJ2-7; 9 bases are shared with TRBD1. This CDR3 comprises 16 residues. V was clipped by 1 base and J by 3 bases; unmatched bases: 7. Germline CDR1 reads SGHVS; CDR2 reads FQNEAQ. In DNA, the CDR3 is TGTGCCAGCAGCTTAGGGGGGACAGGGTTTTTCTACGAGCAGTACTTC. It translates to CASSLGGTGFFYEQYF.

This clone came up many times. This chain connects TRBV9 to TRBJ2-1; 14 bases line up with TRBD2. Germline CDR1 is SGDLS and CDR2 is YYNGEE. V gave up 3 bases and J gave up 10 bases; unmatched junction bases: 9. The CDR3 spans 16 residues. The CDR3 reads CASSGLAGGPSGEQFF. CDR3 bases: TGTGCCAGCAGCGGACTAGCGGGGGGGCCATCAGGCGAGCAGTTCTTC.

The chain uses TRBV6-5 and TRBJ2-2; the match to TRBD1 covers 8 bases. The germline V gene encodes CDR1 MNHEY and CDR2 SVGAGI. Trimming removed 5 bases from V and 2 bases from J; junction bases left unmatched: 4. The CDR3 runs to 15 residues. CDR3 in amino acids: CASSPDRGNTGELFF. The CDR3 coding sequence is TGTGCCAGCAGTCCCGACAGGGGAAACACCGGGGAGCTGTTTTTT.

As DNA, the CDR3 is TGCGCCAGCAGCTTGGCACCCGGGAACACTGAAGCTTTCTTT. Its translation: CASSLAPGNTEAFF. The chain uses TRBV5-1 and TRBJ1-1; D gene uncertain. Germline V gene data show CDR1 as SGHRS and CDR2 as YFSETQ. CDR3 length: 14 residues. Between the trimmed V and J ends, which lost 0 bases and 1 base, there was a span of 7 bases. Variable domain in full (rest from reference TRBV5-1 and TRBJ1-1): KAGVTQTPRYLIKTRGQQVTLSCSPISGHRSVSWYQQTPGQGLQFLFEYFSETQRNKGNFPGRFSGRQFSNSRSEMNVSTLELGDSALYLCASSLAPGNTEAFFGQGTRLTVV.

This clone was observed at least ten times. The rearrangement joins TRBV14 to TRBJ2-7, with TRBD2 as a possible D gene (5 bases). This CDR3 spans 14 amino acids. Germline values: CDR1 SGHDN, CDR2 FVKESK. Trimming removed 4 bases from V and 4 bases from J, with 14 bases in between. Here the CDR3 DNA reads TGTGCCAGCAGCCCGGATGCGGGTGGATACGAGCAGTACTTC. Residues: CASSPDAGGYEQYF.

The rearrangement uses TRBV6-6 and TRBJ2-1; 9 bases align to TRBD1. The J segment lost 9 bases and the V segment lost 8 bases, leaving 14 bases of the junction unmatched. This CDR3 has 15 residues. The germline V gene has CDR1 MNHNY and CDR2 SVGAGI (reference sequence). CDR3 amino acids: CASGEGTGGSGEQFF. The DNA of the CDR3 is TGTGCCAGCGGAGAGGGTACAGGGGGCTCTGGTGAGCAGTTCTTC.

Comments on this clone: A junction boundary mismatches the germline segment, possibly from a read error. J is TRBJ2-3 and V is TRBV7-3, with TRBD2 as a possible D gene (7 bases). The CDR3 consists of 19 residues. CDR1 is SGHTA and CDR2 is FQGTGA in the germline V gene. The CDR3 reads CASSKRGEGLLGYTDTQYF. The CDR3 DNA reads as TGCGCCAGCAGCAAAAGGGGGGAGGGACTTTTGGGCTACACAGATACGCAGTATTTT.

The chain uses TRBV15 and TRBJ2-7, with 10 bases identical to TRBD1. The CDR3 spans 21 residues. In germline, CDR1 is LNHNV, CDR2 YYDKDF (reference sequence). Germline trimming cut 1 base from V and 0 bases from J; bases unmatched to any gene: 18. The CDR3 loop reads CATSRVPGQGLLAESSYEQYF. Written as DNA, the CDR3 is TGTGCCACCAGCAGAGTCCCGGGACAGGGGTTGCTAGCGGAAAGCTCCTACGAGCAGTACTTC.

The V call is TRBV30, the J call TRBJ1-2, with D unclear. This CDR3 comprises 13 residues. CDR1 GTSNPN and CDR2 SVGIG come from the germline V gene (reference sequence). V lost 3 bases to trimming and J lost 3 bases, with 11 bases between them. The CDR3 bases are TGTGCCTGGAGAGTTCAGGCCCACTATGGCTACACCTTC. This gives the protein CAWRVQAHYGYTF.

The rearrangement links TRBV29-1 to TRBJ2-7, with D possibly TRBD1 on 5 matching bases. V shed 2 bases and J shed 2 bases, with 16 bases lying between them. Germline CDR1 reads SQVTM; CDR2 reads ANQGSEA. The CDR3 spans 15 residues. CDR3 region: CSVEYGHSRAYEQYF. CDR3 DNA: TGCAGCGTTGAATATGGACATTCAAGGGCCTACGAGCAGTACTTC.

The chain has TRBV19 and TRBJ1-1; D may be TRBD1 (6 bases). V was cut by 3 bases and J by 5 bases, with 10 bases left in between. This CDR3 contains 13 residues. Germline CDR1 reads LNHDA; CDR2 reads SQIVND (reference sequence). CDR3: CASSITGFTEAFF. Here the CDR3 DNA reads TGTGCCAGTAGTATTACAGGGTTTACTGAAGCTTTCTTT.

CDR3 DNA: TGTGCCAGCAGCGTTGAATCGCGCTCCTACGAGCAGTACTTC. It yields the protein CASSVESRSYEQYF. The V gene is TRBV9, the J gene TRBJ2-7, with no clear D. Germline CDR1 SGDLS, CDR2 YYNGEE. The CDR3 covers 14 residues. V lost 2 bases to trimming and J lost 0 bases, with 9 bases between them. Full variable domain (remainder filled in from reference TRBV9 and TRBJ2-7): DSGVTQTPKHLITATGQRVTLRCSPRSGDLSVYWYQQSLDQGLQFLIQYYNGEERAKGNILERFSAQQFPDLHSELNLSSLELGDSALYFCASSVESRSYEQYFGPGTRLTVT.

In DNA, the CDR3 is TGTGCCAGCAGACGGACAGGGGGCGCGTATAATTCACCCCTCCACTTT. Translated: CASRRTGGAYNSPLHF. The genes are TRBV2 and TRBJ1-6, with 11 bases fitting TRBD1. The CDR3 is 16 residues long. The V gene's germline CDR1 is SNHLY and CDR2 FYNNEI. Trimming cost V 6 bases and J 4 bases; bases outside gene matches: 5.

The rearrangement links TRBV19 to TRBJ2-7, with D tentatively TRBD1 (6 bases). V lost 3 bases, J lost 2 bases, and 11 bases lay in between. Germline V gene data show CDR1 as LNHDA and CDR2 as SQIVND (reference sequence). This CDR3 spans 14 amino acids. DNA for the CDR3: TGTGCCAGTAGTATCACAGGGATGGCCTACGAGCAGTACTTC. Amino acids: CASSITGMAYEQYF.

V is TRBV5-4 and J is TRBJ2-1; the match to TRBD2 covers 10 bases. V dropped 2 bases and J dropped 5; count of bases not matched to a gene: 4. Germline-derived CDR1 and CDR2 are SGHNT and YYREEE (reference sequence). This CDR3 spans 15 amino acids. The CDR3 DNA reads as TGTGCCAGCAGCTTCCAGCGGGAGGGTAACAATGAGCAGTTCTTC. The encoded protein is CASSFQREGNNEQFF.

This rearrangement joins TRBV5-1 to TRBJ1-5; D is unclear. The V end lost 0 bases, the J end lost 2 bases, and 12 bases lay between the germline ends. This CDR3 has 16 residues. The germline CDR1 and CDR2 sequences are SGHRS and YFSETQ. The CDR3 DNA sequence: TGCGCCAGCAGCTTGGGGGCAGTCACGGGCAATCAGCCCCAGCATTTT. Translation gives CASSLGAVTGNQPQHF. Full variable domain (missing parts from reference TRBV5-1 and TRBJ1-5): KAGVTQTPRYLIKTRGQQVTLSCSPISGHRSVSWYQQTPGQGLQFLFEYFSETQRNKGNFPGRFSGRQFSNSRSEMNVSTLELGDSALYLCASSLGAVTGNQPQHFGDGTRLSIL.

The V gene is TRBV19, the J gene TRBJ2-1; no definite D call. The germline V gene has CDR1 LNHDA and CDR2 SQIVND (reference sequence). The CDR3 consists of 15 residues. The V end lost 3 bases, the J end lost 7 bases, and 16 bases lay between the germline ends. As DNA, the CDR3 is TGTGCCAGTAGTATTTTTTTCCCCGCTCGGAATGAGCAGTTCTTC. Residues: CASSIFFPARNEQFF.

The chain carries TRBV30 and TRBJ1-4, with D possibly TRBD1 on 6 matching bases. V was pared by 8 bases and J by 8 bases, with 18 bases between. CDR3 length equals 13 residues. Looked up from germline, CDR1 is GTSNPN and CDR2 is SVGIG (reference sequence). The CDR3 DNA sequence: TGTGCCGCCAGGCCAGGGGCAGGGGAAAAACTGTTTTTT. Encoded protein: CAARPGAGEKLFF.

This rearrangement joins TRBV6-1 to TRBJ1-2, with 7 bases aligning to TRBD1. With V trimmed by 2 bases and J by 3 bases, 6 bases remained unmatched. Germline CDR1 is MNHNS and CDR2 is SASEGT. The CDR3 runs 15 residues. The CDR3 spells CASSELIGGYYGYTF. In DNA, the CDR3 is TGTGCCAGCAGTGAATTAATAGGGGGCTACTATGGCTACACCTTC.

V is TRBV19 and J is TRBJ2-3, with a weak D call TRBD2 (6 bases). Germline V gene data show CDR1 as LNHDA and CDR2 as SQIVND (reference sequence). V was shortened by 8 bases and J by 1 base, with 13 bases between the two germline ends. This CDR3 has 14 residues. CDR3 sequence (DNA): TGTGCCAGTTTCTCTAGCGTTGGCACAGATACGCAGTATTTT. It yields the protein CASFSSVGTDTQYF.